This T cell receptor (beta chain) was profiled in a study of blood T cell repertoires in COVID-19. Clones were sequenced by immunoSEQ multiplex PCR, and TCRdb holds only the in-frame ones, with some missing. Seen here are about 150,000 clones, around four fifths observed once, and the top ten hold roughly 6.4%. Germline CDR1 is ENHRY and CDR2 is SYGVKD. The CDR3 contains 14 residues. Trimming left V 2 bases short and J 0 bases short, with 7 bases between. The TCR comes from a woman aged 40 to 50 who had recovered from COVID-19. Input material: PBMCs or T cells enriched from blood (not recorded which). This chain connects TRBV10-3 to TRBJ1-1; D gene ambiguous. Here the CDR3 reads CAISEGGVNTEAFF. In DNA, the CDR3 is TGTGCCATCAGTGAGGGCGGTGTGAACACTGAAGCTTTCTTT.